This T cell receptor (beta chain) comes out of a study of blood T cell repertoires in COVID-19. Whole-study context: From T cells, B-cell-depleted T cells, or PBMCs came the material, which was cDNA or gDNA.

Assay used: immunoSEQ multiplex PCR; TCRdb lists only in-frame clones, some missing. The sample shows fewer than 300,000 clones, around 90% of them seen only once. Material for sequencing was peripheral blood. This TCR derives from a woman aged 45-65 years with COVID-19, enrolled during active disease.

The CDR3 spells CASSSTGTYGYTF. The CDR3 DNA follows: TGTGCCAGCAGTTCGACAGGAACCTATGGCTACACCTTC. This chain uses TRBV12-3 or TRBV12-4 with TRBJ1-2; D is possibly TRBD1 (6 bases). V gave up 4 bases and J gave up 4 bases, with 10 bases separating them. The CDR3 totals 13 residues.